Below are 18 T cell receptor beta chains sequenced from a single sample in a study of CD8 T cells in Susac syndrome. An input of about 0.5 to 1 ug of RNA was subjected to reverse transcription using random hexamers. TCRdb re-called the immunoSEQ multiplex PCR reads through MiXCR, storing one row per CDR3 protein. There are some 180,000 distinct CDR3 sequences in the sample; about 95% occur only once, and more than 0.08% lies in the top ten. Sequenced material: CD4+ T cells from PBMCs. The receptors come from a human donor with Susac syndrome.

This chain uses TRBV20-1 with TRBJ1-2, with TRBD1 matching over 9 bases. Germline V gene data show CDR1 as DFQATT and CDR2 as SNEGSKA (reference sequence). CDR3 length: 17 amino acids. Trimming at V came to 1 base and at J to 0 bases, leaving 9 bases not matched to a gene. The chain's CDR3 is CSARGGDRDFANYGYTF. The CDR3 nucleotides read TGCAGTGCTAGAGGTGGGGACAGGGATTTTGCTAACTATGGCTACACCTTC.

V and J are TRBV28 and TRBJ2-7; 8 bases are shared with TRBD1. Unmatched junction bases numbered 6, after V lost 5 bases and J lost 0 bases. The CDR3 loop spans 15 amino acids. Germline CDR1 reads MDHEN; CDR2 reads SYDVKM. The CDR3, as DNA: TGTGCCAGCAGTCCCCGGGACAGGCTCTCCTACGAGCAGTACTTC. Residues: CASSPRDRLSYEQYF.

V gene TRBV2 combines with J gene TRBJ2-7; D is unresolved. V was clipped by 7 bases and J by 5 bases, with 18 bases between them. The germline V gene has CDR1 SNHLY and CDR2 FYNNEI. The CDR3 sequence is 14 residues long. CDR3 sequence: CASKPSSERDEQYF. The DNA of the CDR3 is TGTGCCAGCAAGCCCTCGTCAGAACGGGACGAGCAGTACTTC. The whole variable domain, remainder taken from reference TRBV2 and TRBJ2-7, is EPEVTQTPSHQVTQMGQEVILRCVPISNHLYFYWYRQILGQKVEFLVSFYNNEISEKSEIFDDQFSVERPDGSNFTLKIRSTKLEDSAMYFCASKPSSERDEQYFGPGTRLTVT.

The chain couples TRBV20-1 to TRBJ2-5, with 9 nucleotides matching TRBD1. This CDR3 spans 15 amino acids. Per the germline V gene, CDR1 is DFQATT and CDR2 is SNEGSKA (reference sequence). V gave up 3 bases and J gave up 3 bases; unmatched junction bases: 8. CDR3 coding DNA: TGCAGTGCTAGGGACAGGGGCGATCTGAAAGAGACCCAGTACTTC. Amino acid sequence: CSARDRGDLKETQYF.

This rearrangement joins TRBV7-9 to TRBJ2-1; 8 nucleotides match TRBD1. The CDR3 is made up of 15 amino acids. The V gene's germline CDR1 is SEHNR and CDR2 FQNEAQ (reference sequence). J lost 9 bases, V lost 6 bases, and 13 bases had no gene match. The CDR3 sequence: CASSSGTGRLGEQFF. CDR3 nucleotides: TGTGCCAGCAGTTCCGGGACAGGTCGATTGGGTGAGCAGTTCTTC.

The V call is TRBV5-1, the J call TRBJ1-1; the D is unclear. This CDR3 has 14 amino acids. The germline V and J ends were trimmed by 8 bases and 1 base, with 15 bases remaining between them. Looked up from germline, CDR1 is SGHRS and CDR2 is YFSETQ. DNA for the CDR3: TGCGCCAGTTCCCTAACGACCCCGAACACTGAAGCTTTCTTT. Encoded protein: CASSLTTPNTEAFF.

V and J are TRBV7-9 and TRBJ1-3, with no clear D. The germline gives CDR1 SEHNR, CDR2 FQNEAQ (reference sequence). The CDR3 is made up of 16 amino acids. The V end lost 7 bases, the J end lost 0 bases, and 16 bases lay between the germline ends. CDR3: CASTPTLVLSGNTIYF. In nucleotides, the CDR3 is TGTGCCAGCACCCCCACCCTGGTCCTCTCTGGAAACACCATATATTTT.

The CDR3 DNA reads TGTGCCAGCACCCAGAGGGGGTTGAGGGGACCCAAGAACACTGAAGCTTTCTTT. Protein: CASTQRGLRGPKNTEAFF. The chain uses TRBV12-3 or TRBV12-4 and TRBJ1-1; tentatively, D is TRBD1 (6 bases). Trimming left V 7 bases short and J 1 base short, with 25 bases between. The CDR3 has 18 amino acids.

The chain combines TRBV29-1 with TRBJ1-5; D unclear. This CDR3 comprises 13 residues. V lost 5 bases to trimming and J lost 2 bases, with 10 bases between them. Germline CDR1 and CDR2: SQVTM and ANQGSEA. The DNA of the CDR3 is TGCAGCGTTCAAGCTTCCGGCAATCAGCCCCAGCATTTT. It yields the protein CSVQASGNQPQHF.

This clonotype was counted once. The chain couples TRBV12-3 or TRBV12-4 to TRBJ1-2; D is undetermined. V was cut by 3 bases and J by 0 bases, with 5 bases left in between. CDR3 length: 13 residues. In DNA form, the CDR3 reads TGTGCCAGCAGTTTCACAGCTAACTATGGCTACACCTTC. Residues: CASSFTANYGYTF.

The chain combines TRBV2 with TRBJ2-7; D remains unclear. Germline loops: CDR1 SNHLY, CDR2 FYNNEI. Trimming cost V 2 bases and J 13 bases, with 18 bases left between them. The CDR3 totals 13 residues. CDR3 sequence: CASSERAVAPSYF. CDR3 nucleotides: TGTGCCAGCAGTGAAAGGGCGGTGGCTCCATCCTACTTC.

V usage is TRBV19 and J usage is TRBJ1-2; 9 bases agree with TRBD1. The germline gives CDR1 LNHDA, CDR2 SQIVND (reference sequence). The V and J ends lost 5 bases and 4 bases, in that order; junction bases with no gene match: 11. This CDR3 is built from 16 residues. The CDR3 DNA sequence: TGTGCCAGTAGTCCATCGGGACAGGGCGCGGTCTATGGCTACACCTTC. Translation gives CASSPSGQGAVYGYTF. Complete variable domain (other parts from reference TRBV19 and TRBJ1-2): DGGITQSPKYLFRKEGQNVTLSCEQNLNHDAMYWYRQDPGQGLRLIYYSQIVNDFQKGDIAEGYSVSREKKESFPLTVTSAQKNPTAFYLCASSPSGQGAVYGYTFGSGTRLTVV.

This CDR3 reads CASSFRSGNQPQHF. The CDR3 nucleotides are TGTGCCAGCAGTTTTAGGTCAGGAAATCAGCCCCAGCATTTT. The J gene is TRBJ1-5, the V gene TRBV12-3 or TRBV12-4; no clear D. V shed 3 bases and J shed 4 bases, with 10 bases lying between them. The CDR3 sequence is 14 residues long.

V gene TRBV4-1 combines with J gene TRBJ2-7; the D is unclear. CDR3 length: 11 residues. Trimming removed 0 bases from V and 6 bases from J, with 3 bases in between. Germline V CDR1 and CDR2: MGHRA, YSYEKL. The CDR3 nucleotides read TGCGCCAGCAGCCAAGATTCCGAGCAGTACTTC. Translated, it gives CASSQDSEQYF.

This clonotype was recorded only once. V and J are TRBV18 and TRBJ2-5; 10 bases match TRBD1. This CDR3 comprises 15 residues. Per the germline V gene, CDR1 is KGHSH and CDR2 is LQKENI. The junction had 9 bases not matched to a gene; V was cut back by 6 bases and J by 5 bases. Here the CDR3 reads CASSQRTGGGETQYF. CDR3 nucleotide sequence: TGTGCCAGCTCCCAAAGGACAGGGGGAGGCGAGACCCAGTACTTC. Supplemented by reference TRBV18 and TRBJ2-5, the full variable domain reads NAGVMQNPRHLVRRRGQEARLRCSPMKGHSHVYWYRQLPEEGLKFMVYLQKENIIDESGMPKERFSAEFPKEGPSILRIQQVVRGDSAAYFCASSQRTGGGETQYFGPGTRLLVL.

The chain has TRBV20-1 and TRBJ1-1; 9 bases match TRBD1. V dropped 6 bases and J dropped 1; count of bases not matched to a gene: 6. CDR1 and CDR2 (germline): DFQATT, SNEGSKA (reference sequence). This CDR3 is 14 amino acids long. The CDR3 spells CSARQGGKNTEAFF. Written as DNA, the CDR3 is TGCAGTGCCAGACAGGGGGGGAAGAACACTGAAGCTTTCTTT.

The chain has TRBV28 and TRBJ2-7, with no clear D. The CDR3 is 11 residues long. The germline V and J ends were trimmed by 5 bases and 7 bases, with 9 bases remaining between them. Germline V gene data show CDR1 as MDHEN and CDR2 as SYDVKM. CDR3 amino acids: CASSGIREQYF. CDR3 nucleotides: TGTGCCAGCAGTGGGATCCGAGAGCAGTACTTC.

Here the CDR3 DNA reads TGTGCCTGGACCGGGGCTCAACTGACCCAAGAGACCCAGTACTTC. It encodes CAWTGAQLTQETQYF. The V and J genes are TRBV30 and TRBJ2-5; D may correspond to TRBD1 or TRBD2 (5 bases each). In germline, CDR1 is GTSNPN, CDR2 SVGIG (reference sequence). Deletions cut 4 bases from V and 1 base from J, with 16 bases between. This CDR3 has 15 amino acids.